The 3 T cell receptor beta chains in this list originate from one sample, sequenced in a study of blood T cells in healthy people across ages. A second PCR of roughly 7 to 11 cycles used a sample-barcoded 5' primer and a J-beta primer mix. TCRdb passed the 5' RACE reads through MiXCR, listing each CDR3 protein once. The sample carries hundreds of thousands of distinct CDR3 sequences, around 34% recorded once. Sequenced input: blood. The receptors were sampled from a man between 18 and 29 years old in good health.

This rearrangement joins TRBV7-2 to TRBJ1-1; tentatively, D is TRBD1 (5 bases). Germline-derived CDR1 and CDR2 are SGHTA and FQGNSA. The CDR3 runs 14 residues. V was clipped by 3 bases and J by 5 bases, with 13 bases between them. This CDR3 reads CASSFNRGGTEAFF. The CDR3 region has the DNA TGTGCCAGCAGCTTTAACCGGGGGGGAACTGAAGCTTTCTTT. Together with reference TRBV7-2 and TRBJ1-1, the CDR3 gives the full variable domain: GAGVSQSPSNKVTEKGKDVELRCDPISGHTALYWYRQSLGQGLEFLIYFQGNSAPDKSGLPSDRFSAERTGGSVSTLTIQRTQQEDSAVYLCASSFNRGGTEAFFGQGTRLTVV.

The chain carries TRBV29-1 and TRBJ1-5; TRBD1 might be the D (5 bases). V lost 5 bases and J lost 4, with 12 bases in between. This CDR3 region has 13 residues. The germline CDR1 and CDR2 sequences are SQVTM and ANQGSEA. The CDR3 nucleotides are TGCAGCGTTTCAGGACAACAAAATCAGCCCCAGCATTTT. Its translation: CSVSGQQNQPQHF.

The chain couples TRBV7-9 to TRBJ1-2; D not resolved. CDR3 length: 13 residues. Germline CDR1 SEHNR, CDR2 FQNEAQ (reference sequence). Trimming left V 10 bases short and J 0 bases short, with 12 bases between. CDR3 sequence: CATTRPTNYGYTF. The CDR3 nucleotides read TGTGCCACCACCCGGCCAACTAACTATGGCTACACCTTC.